This TCR beta chain was observed in a study of T cell responses to AZD1222 COVID-19 vaccine. As for this clone: Its antigen remains unknown.

The CDR3 consists of 13 residues. V dropped 5 bases and J dropped 3 bases, with 11 bases sitting between them. The germline V gene has CDR1 MDHEN and CDR2 SYDVKM. Study-wide results and limits: Recipients of two AZD1222 doses showed rising Spike-specific TCR breadth and depth. Among the donors, most were white British and more were female, and clonal diversity was possibly underestimated.

This table comes from immunoSEQ multiplex PCR, and its TCRdb copy is limited to in-frame clones, with some not included. This sample yields 180,000 or so clones, of which just under 90% are seen a single time; more than 3.5% belongs to the top ten. The rearrangement joins TRBV28 to TRBJ2-7; D might be TRBD1 (5 bases). This receptor was identified in an adult who received the MenACWY meningococcal vaccine as a control. The sequencing here drew on peripheral blood, taken 28 days after the second dose of the MenACWY control vaccine. This chain's CDR3 is CASSPRGFYEQYF. CDR3 sequence (DNA): TGTGCCAGCAGTCCTAGGGGTTTCTACGAGCAGTACTTC.